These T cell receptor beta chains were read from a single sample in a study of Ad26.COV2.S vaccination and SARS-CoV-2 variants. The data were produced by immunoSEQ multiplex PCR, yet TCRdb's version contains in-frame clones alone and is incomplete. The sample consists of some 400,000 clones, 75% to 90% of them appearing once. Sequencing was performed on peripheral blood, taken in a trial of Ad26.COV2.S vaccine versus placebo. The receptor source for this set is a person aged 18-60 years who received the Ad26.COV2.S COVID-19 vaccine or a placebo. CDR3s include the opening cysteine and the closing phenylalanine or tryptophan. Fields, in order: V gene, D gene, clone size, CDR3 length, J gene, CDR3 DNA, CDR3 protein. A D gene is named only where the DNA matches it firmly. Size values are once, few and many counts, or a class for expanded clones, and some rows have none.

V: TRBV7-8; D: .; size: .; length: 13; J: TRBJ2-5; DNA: TGTGCCAGCAGCGGGGCAATTCGGGAGACCCAGTACTTC; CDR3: CASSGAIRETQYF
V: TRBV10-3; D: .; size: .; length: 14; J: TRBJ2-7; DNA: TGTGCCATCAGTGAGTACGCCAGGTCCGGCGAGCAGTACTTC; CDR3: CAISEYARSGEQYF
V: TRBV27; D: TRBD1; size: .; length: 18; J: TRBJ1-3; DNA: TGTGCCAGCAGGGGGCTTGGGCAGGGGGCCTACTCTGGAAACACCATATATTTT; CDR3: CASRGLGQGAYSGNTIYF
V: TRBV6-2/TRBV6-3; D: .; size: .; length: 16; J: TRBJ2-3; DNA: TGTGCCAGCAGCCGCCGCGGGGCCCAATACATGGATACGCAGTATTTT; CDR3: CASSRRGAQYMDTQYF
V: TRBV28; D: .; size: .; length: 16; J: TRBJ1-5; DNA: TGTGCCAGCAGTTTATTATCCGACAGTCTCAATCAGCCCCAGCATTTT; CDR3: CASSLLSDSLNQPQHF
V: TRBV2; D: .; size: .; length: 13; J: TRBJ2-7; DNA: TGTGCCAGCAGCGTGGGCAGCGTATACGAGCAGTACTTC; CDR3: CASSVGSVYEQYF
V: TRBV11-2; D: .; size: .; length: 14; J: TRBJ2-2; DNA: TGTGCCAGCAGCCTAGGGACCCGAAGCGGGGAGCTGTTTTTT; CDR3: CASSLGTRSGELFF
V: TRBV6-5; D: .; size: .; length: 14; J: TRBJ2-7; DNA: TGTGCCAGCAGTCAGGGGCTGCTGGCAGGCGAGCAGTACTTC; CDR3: CASSQGLLAGEQYF
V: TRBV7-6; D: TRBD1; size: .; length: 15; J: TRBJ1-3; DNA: TGTGCCAGCAGCCCCAGCACAGGGGCCGGAAACACCATATATTTT; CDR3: CASSPSTGAGNTIYF
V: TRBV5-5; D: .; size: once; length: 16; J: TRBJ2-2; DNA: TGTGCCAGCAGCTTGAGTACGGGGCCGAACACCGGGGAGCTGTTTTTT; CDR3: CASSLSTGPNTGELFF
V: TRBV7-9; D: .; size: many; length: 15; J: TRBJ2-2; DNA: TGTGCCAGCACCCAGGGGGAGGGCGACACCGGGGAGCTGTTTTTT; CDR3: CASTQGEGDTGELFF
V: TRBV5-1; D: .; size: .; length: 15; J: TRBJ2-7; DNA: TGCGCCAGCAGCTTATCAGCCTCGGGAACCTACGAGCAGTACTTC; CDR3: CASSLSASGTYEQYF
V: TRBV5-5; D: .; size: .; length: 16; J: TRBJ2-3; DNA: TGTGCCAGCAGCTTCGGTTCGGTAGCCAACACAGATACGCAGTATTTT; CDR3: CASSFGSVANTDTQYF
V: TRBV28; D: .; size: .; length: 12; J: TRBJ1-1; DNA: TGTGCCAGCAGTTTTTATCACACTGAAGCTTTCTTT; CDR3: CASSFYHTEAFF
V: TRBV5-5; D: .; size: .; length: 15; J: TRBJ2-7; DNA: TGTGCCAGCAGCTTGGTGGCAGCTAGCTCCTACGAGCAGTACTTC; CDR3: CASSLVAASSYEQYF
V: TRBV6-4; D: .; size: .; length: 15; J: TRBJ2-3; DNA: TGTGCCAGCAGTGACTCAGGGGGGGGCACAGATACGCAGTATTTT; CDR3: CASSDSGGGTDTQYF
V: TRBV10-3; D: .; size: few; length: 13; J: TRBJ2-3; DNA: TGTGCCATCAGTGAGTGGGGCACAGATACGCAGTATTTT; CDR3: CAISEWGTDTQYF
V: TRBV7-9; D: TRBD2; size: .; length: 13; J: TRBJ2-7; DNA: TGTGCCAGCAGCTTATCGACTAGCGCCGCGCAGTACTTC; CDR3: CASSLSTSAAQYF
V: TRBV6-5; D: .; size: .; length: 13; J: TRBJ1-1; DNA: TGTGCCAGCAGTTTTCAGGATTTCACTGAAGCTTTCTTT; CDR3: CASSFQDFTEAFF
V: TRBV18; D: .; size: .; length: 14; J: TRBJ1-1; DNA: TGTGCCAGCTACTTTGATGGAGATAACACTGAAGCTTTCTTT; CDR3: CASYFDGDNTEAFF
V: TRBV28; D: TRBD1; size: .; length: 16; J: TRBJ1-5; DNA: TGTGCCAGCATCACCGGGGGACAGGGCTCCAATCAGCCCCAGCATTTT; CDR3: CASITGGQGSNQPQHF
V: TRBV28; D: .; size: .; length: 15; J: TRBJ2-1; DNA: TGTGCCAGCACTAGCCCGGGACATTTTTACAATGAGCAGTTCTTC; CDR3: CASTSPGHFYNEQFF
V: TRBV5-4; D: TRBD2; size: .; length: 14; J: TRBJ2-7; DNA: TGTGCCAGCAGCTCGGGACTAGCGGACTACGAGCAGTACTTC; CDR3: CASSSGLADYEQYF
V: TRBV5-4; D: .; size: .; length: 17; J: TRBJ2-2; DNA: TGTGCCAGCAGCGGATTGGACATGTGGCGAAACACCGGGGAGCTGTTTTTT; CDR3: CASSGLDMWRNTGELFF
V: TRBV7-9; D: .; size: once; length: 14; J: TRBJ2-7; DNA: TGTGCCAGCAGCTACAGGGGAGGCTCTTACGAGCAGTACTTC; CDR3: CASSYRGGSYEQYF
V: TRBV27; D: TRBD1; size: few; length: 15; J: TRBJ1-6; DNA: TGTGCCAGCAGTTTCCGGACAGGGGCTAATTCACCCCTCCACTTT; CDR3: CASSFRTGANSPLHF
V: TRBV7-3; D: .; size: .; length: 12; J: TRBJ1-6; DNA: TGTGCCAGCAGCAAAGGGCCTGGCCCCCTCCACTTT; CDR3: CASSKGPGPLHF
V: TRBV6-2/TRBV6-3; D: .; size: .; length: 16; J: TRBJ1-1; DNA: TGTGCCAGCAGTTACAGGGGAGGGGCCTTGAACACTGAAGCTTTCTTT; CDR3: CASSYRGGALNTEAFF
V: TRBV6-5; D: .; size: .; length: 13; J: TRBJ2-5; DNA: TGTGCCAGCAGCGGAAGGGGAGAAGAGACCCAGTACTTC; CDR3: CASSGRGEETQYF
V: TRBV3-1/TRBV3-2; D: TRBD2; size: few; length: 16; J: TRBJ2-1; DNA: TGTGCCAGCAGCCATACCAGCGGGATAAAAGGCAATGAGCAGTTCTTC; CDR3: CASSHTSGIKGNEQFF
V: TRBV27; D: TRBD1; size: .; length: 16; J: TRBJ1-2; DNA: TGTGCCAGCAGCGAAGGCGCGCTCAGGACAGGCTATGGCTACACCTTC; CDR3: CASSEGALRTGYGYTF
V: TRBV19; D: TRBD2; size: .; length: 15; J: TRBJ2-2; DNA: TGTGCCAGTAGTTTAGCGGGAGTCGGCACCGGGGAGCTGTTTTTT; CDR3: CASSLAGVGTGELFF
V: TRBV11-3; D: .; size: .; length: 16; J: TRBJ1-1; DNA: TGTGCCAGCAGCCCGGGTAGCGGCAAAATGCACACTGAAGCTTTCTTT; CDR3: CASSPGSGKMHTEAFF
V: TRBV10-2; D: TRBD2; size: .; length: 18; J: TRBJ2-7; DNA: TGCGCCAGCAGTGCGGGACTAGCGGGATTCTCAAACTATGACGAGCAGTACTTC; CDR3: CASSAGLAGFSNYDEQYF
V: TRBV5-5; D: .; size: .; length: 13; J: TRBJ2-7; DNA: TGTGCCAGCAGCTTGGACAGGCCTCTCGAGCAGTACTTC; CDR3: CASSLDRPLEQYF
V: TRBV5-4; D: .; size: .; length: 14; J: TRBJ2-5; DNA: TGTGCCAGCAGCTTACAGGGAGTCCAAGAGACCCAGTACTTC; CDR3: CASSLQGVQETQYF
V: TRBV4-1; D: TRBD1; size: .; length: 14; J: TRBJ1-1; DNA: TGCGCCAGCAGCCAGCGACAGGGGTGGCCTGAAGCTTTCTTT; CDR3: CASSQRQGWPEAFF
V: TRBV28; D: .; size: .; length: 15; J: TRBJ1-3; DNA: TGTGCCAGCAGCTCAGGGGTGAGCTCTGGAAACACCATATATTTT; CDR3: CASSSGVSSGNTIYF
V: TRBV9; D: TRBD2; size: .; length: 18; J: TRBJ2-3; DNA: TGTGCCAGCAGCGTAGAATCGGGAAGCGGGAGGACCACAGATACGCAGTATTTT; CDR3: CASSVESGSGRTTDTQYF
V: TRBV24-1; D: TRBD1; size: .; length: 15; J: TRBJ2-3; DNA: TGTGCCACCTCAGGGACAGGGCCCGTCATGGATACGCAGTATTTT; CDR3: CATSGTGPVMDTQYF
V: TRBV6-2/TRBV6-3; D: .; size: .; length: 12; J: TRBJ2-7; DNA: TGTGCCAGCAGTTATCTTCCCTACGAGCAGTACTTC; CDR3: CASSYLPYEQYF
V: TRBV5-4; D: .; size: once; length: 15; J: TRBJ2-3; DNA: TGTGCCAGCAGCTTGGTTGGTAGTAGCACAGATACGCAGTATTTT; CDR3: CASSLVGSSTDTQYF
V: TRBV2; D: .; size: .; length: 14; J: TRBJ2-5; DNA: TGTGCCAGCAGTGAATTTGGCGGCAAAGAGACCCAGTACTTC; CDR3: CASSEFGGKETQYF
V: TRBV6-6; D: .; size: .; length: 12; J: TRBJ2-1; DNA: TGTGCCAGCAGTTACTCGGCAGCTGAGCAGTTCTTC; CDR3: CASSYSAAEQFF
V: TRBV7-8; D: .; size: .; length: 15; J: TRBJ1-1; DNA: TGTGCCAGCAGCTTAGAGCGGGCTATGAACACTGAAGCTTTCTTT; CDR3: CASSLERAMNTEAFF
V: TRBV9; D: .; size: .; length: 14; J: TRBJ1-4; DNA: TGTGCCAGCAGCGCGACGGCAACTAATGAAAAACTGTTTTTT; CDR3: CASSATATNEKLFF
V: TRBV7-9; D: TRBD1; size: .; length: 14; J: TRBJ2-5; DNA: TGTGCCAGCAGCGCAGGACAGGGGGTTGAGACCCAGTACTTC; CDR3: CASSAGQGVETQYF
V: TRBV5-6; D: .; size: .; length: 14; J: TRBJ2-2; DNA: TGTGCCAGCAGCATAAAACTGAACACCGGGGAGCTGTTTTTT; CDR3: CASSIKLNTGELFF
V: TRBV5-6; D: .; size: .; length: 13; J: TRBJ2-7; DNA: TGTGCCAGCAGCTTCGCAGCATCCTACGAGCAGTACTTC; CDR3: CASSFAASYEQYF
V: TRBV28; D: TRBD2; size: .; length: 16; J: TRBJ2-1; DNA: TGTGCCAGCAGTTTTTCACTAGCGGGAGGTCTCAATGAGCAGTTCTTC; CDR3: CASSFSLAGGLNEQFF
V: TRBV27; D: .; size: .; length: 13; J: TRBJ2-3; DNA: TGTGCCAATCTACCTAGCGGCACAGATACGCAGTATTTT; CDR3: CANLPSGTDTQYF
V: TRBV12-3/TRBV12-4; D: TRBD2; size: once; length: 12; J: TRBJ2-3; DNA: TGTGCCAGCAGTCCGGGGGGAGATACGCAGTATTTT; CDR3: CASSPGGDTQYF
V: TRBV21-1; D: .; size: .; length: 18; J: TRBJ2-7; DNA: TGTGCCAGTTACGCTACCGCTAGCACAAGTCCTCCTCCCTACGAGCAGTACTTC; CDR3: CASYATASTSPPPYEQYF
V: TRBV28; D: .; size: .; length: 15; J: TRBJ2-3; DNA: TGTGCCAGCAGTTTATTAGCGGAAATCACAGATACGCAGTATTTT; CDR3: CASSLLAEITDTQYF
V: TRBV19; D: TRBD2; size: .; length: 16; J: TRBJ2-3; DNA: TGTGCCAGTAGTTCCACCGGGACTAGCTACACAGATACGCAGTATTTT; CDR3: CASSSTGTSYTDTQYF
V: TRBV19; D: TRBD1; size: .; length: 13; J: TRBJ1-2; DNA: TGTGCCAGTAGTCCCTGGGACAGAGAAGGCTACACCTTC; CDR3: CASSPWDREGYTF
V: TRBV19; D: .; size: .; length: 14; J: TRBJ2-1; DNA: TGTGCCAGTAGTCCCGCCGGGGGAGGTAATGAGCAGTTCTTC; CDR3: CASSPAGGGNEQFF
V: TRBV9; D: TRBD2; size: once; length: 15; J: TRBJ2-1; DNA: TGTGCCAGCAGCGGAAGACGGGGGGAAAACAATGAGCAGTTCTTC; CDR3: CASSGRRGENNEQFF
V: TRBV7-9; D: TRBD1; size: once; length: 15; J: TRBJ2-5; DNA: TGTGCCAGCAGCCGTGGACAGGGGGCGCGAGAGACCCAGTACTTC; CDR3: CASSRGQGARETQYF